This T cell receptor beta chain was sequenced in a study of post-analysis software for immune sequencing data. Germline trimming cut 0 bases from V and 6 bases from J; bases unmatched to any gene: 12. The CDR3 sequence is 16 residues long. In germline, CDR1 is SQVTM, CDR2 ANQGSEA. This clonotype occurred a few times. Its antigen remains unidentified. Study outcomes and limitations: Same-batch preparations were strongly co-clustered by F measure. Five or six TRBV segments, including TRBV5-6, TRBV5-1 and TRBV20-1, were more frequent in patients than controls.

Carried by the TCR beta cDNA libraries were unique molecular identifiers. In TCRdb, the PCR reads were re-called with MiXCR into one record per CDR3 protein. The sample holds roughly 730,000 distinct CDR3 sequences, around 27% seen once. The sequenced material came from blood. This TCR was sampled from a girl aged 5 to 17 with multiple sclerosis. This chain joins TRBV29-1 and TRBJ1-2; 8 bases map to TRBD1. The CDR3, as DNA: TGCAGCGTTGAAGATCGGGAGCAGGGGGCACGTGATGGCTACACCTTC. Amino acid sequence: CSVEDREQGARDGYTF. Supplemented by reference TRBV29-1 and TRBJ1-2, the full variable domain reads SAVISQKPSRDICQRGTSLTIQCQVDSQVTMMFWYRQQPGQSLTLIATANQGSEATYESGFVIDKFPISRPNLTFSTLTVSNMSPEDSSIYLCSVEDREQGARDGYTFGSGTRLTVV.